These 6 T cell receptor beta chains were all obtained from the same sample, sequenced in a study of blood T cell repertoires in COVID-19. This table comes from immunoSEQ multiplex PCR, and its TCRdb copy is limited to in-frame clones, with some not included. The repertoire includes about 410,000 clones, around 91% of them detected once, and 1.5% to 1.8% sits in the top ten. Sequencing input: peripheral blood. The receptors here all came from a middle-aged woman with COVID-19, enrolled during active disease.

This sequence joins TRBV3-1 (or the pseudogene TRBV3-2) and TRBJ1-1; D may be TRBD1 (5 bases). The V gene lost 3 bases and the J gene lost 6 bases, with 14 bases spanning the gap. Germline V gives CDR1 LGHDT, CDR2 YNNKEL (reference sequence). The CDR3 is 14 amino acids. DNA of the CDR3: TGTGCCAGCAGCCACCTAGGGGTTAAGCCTGAAGCTTTCTTT. This gives the protein CASSHLGVKPEAFF.

The genes are TRBV28 and TRBJ1-1; TRBD1 is a possible D gene (5 bases). Germline loops: CDR1 MDHEN, CDR2 SYDVKM. The length of the CDR3 is 14 residues. V lost 7 bases and J 0 bases, leaving 12 bases between the germline ends. The CDR3 is CASMGGGLNTEAFF. The CDR3 region has the DNA TGTGCCAGCATGGGGGGGGGACTGAACACTGAAGCTTTCTTT. The whole variable domain, filled in from reference TRBV28 and TRBJ1-1, reads DVKVTQSSRYLVKRTGEKVFLECVQDMDHENMFWYRQDPGLGLRLIYFSYDVKMKEKGDIPEGYSVSREKKERFSLILESASTNQTSMYLCASMGGGLNTEAFFGQGTRLTVV.

The chain has TRBV29-1 and TRBJ2-5, with D maybe TRBD1 (8 bases). CDR3 length equals 14 residues. Trimming took 7 bases from V and 4 from J, leaving 19 bases between them. Germline V CDR1 and CDR2: SQVTM, ANQGSEA. As DNA, the CDR3 is TGCAGCGGTTATCGACAGGGGAGGGCAGAGACCCAGTACTTC. Its protein is CSGYRQGRAETQYF.

This rearrangement joins TRBV7-2 to TRBJ1-2, with D maybe TRBD1 (6 bases). The CDR3 totals 14 residues. V was cut by 5 bases and J by 6 bases, with 16 bases left in between. Germline values: CDR1 SGHTA, CDR2 FQGNSA. CDR3 in amino acids: CASSGRAGANGYTF. CDR3 DNA: TGTGCCAGCAGCGGCCGGGCAGGGGCAAATGGCTACACCTTC.

The chain has TRBV3-1 (or the pseudogene TRBV3-2) and TRBJ1-1; 9 nucleotides line up with TRBD1. Trimming cost V 4 bases and J 5 bases; bases outside gene matches: 11. The CDR3 has 16 amino acids. The V gene's germline CDR1 is LGHDT and CDR2 YNNKEL (reference sequence). CDR3 bases: TGTGCCAGCAGCCCACATGGGACAGGGAGATATACTGAAGCTTTCTTT. Its protein is CASSPHGTGRYTEAFF.

The chain couples TRBV27 to TRBJ1-2; possible D gene TRBD1, 5 bases. Germline V lookup: CDR1 MNHEY, CDR2 SMNVEV (reference sequence). V lost 5 bases to trimming and J lost 5 bases, with 12 bases between them. The CDR3 is 13 residues long. The CDR3 spells CASSPSGGYGYTF. In DNA form, the CDR3 reads TGTGCCAGCAGTCCCTCGGGGGGATATGGCTACACCTTC.